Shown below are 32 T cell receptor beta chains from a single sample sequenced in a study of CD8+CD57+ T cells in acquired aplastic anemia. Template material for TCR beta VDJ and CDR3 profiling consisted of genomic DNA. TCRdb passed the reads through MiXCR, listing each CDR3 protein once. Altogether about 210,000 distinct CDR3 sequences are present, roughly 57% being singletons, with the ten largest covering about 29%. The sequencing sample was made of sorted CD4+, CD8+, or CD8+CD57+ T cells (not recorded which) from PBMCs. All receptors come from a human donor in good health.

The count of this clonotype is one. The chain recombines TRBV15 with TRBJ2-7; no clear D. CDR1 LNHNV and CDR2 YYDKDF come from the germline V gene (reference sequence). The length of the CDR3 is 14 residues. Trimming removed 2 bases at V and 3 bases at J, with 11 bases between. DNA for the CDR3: TGTGCCACCAGCAGAAGAGAAACCAACTACGAGCAGTACTTC. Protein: CATSRRETNYEQYF. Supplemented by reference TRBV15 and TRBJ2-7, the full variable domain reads DAMVIQNPRYQVTQFGKPVTLSCSQTLNHNVMYWYQQKSSQAPKLLFHYYDKDFNNEADTPDNFQSRRPNTSFCFLDIRSPGLGDTAMYLCATSRRETNYEQYFGPGTRLTVT.

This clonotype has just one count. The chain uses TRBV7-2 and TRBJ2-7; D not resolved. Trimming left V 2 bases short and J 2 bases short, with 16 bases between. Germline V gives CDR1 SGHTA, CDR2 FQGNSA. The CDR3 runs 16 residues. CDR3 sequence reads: CASSLSSRISTYEQYF. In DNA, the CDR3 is TGTGCCAGCAGCTTAAGCTCGCGGATCTCGACCTACGAGCAGTACTTC. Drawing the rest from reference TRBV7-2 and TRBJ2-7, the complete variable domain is GAGVSQSPSNKVTEKGKDVELRCDPISGHTALYWYRQSLGQGLEFLIYFQGNSAPDKSGLPSDRFSAERTGGSVSTLTIQRTQQEDSAVYLCASSLSSRISTYEQYFGPGTRLTVT.

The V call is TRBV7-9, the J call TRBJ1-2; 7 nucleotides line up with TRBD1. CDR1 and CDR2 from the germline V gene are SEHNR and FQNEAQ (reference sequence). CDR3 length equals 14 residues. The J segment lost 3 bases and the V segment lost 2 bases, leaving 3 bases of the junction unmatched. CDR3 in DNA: TGTGCCAGCAGCTTACCAGGGGGTGACTATGGCTACACCTTC. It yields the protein CASSLPGGDYGYTF.

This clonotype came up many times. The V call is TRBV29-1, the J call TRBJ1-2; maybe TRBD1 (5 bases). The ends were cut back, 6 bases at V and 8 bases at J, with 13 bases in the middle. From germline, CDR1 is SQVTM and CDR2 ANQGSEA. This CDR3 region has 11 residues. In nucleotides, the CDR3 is TGCAGCGTAGGGGCCGGTCTCGGCTACACCTTC. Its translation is CSVGAGLGYTF.

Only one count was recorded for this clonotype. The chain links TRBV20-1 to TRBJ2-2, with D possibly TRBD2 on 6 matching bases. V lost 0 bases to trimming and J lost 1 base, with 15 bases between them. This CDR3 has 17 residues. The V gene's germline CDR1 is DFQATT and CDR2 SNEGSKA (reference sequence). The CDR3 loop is CSAREGRRPLNTGELFF. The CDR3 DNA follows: TGCAGTGCTAGAGAGGGGAGGCGGCCACTGAACACCGGGGAGCTGTTTTTT.

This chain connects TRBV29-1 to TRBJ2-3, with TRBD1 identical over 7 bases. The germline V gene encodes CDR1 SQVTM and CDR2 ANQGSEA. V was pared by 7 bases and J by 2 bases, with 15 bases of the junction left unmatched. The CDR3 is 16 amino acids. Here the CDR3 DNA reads TGCAGCGGAAAAAGACAGGGCCTAGCATCCACAGATACGCAGTATTTT. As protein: CSGKRQGLASTDTQYF.

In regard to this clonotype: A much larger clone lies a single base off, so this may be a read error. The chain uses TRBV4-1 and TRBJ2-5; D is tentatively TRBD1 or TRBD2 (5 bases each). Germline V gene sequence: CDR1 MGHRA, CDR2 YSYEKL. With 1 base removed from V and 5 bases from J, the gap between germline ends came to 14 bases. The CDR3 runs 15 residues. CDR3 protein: CASSQGGDRWETQYF. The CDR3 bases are TGCGCCAGCAGCCAAGGAGGGGATCGGTGGGAGACCCAGTACTTC.

The CDR3, as DNA: TGTGCCAGCAGCTCCCCCCCCGGGAGGGCCGCAGCAGAGGAGACCCAGTACTTC. This sequence encodes CASSSPPGRAAAEETQYF. The rearrangement uses TRBV7-9 and TRBJ2-5; TRBD2 aligns across 8 bases. There are 18 residues in the CDR3. Trimming removed 4 bases from V and 5 bases from J; junction bases left unmatched: 18. Germline V gene data show CDR1 as SEHNR and CDR2 as FQNEAQ (reference sequence).

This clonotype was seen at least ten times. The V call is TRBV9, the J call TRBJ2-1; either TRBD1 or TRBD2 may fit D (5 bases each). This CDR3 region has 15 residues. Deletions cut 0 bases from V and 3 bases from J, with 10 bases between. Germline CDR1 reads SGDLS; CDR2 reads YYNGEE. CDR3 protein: CASSVDGGSYNEQFF. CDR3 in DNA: TGTGCCAGCAGCGTAGATGGGGGTAGCTACAATGAGCAGTTCTTC.

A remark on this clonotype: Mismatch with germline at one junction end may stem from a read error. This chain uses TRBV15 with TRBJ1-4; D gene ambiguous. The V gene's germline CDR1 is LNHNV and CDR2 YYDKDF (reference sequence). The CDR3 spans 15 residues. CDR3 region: CATSTTDGKNEKLSF. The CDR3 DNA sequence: TGTGCCACCAGCACTACCGACGGGAAGAATGAAAAACTGTCTTTT. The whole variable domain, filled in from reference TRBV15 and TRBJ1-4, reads DAMVIQNPRYQVTQFGKPVTLSCSQTLNHNVMYWYQQKSSQAPKLLFHYYDKDFNNEADTPDNFQSRRPNTSFCFLDIRSPGLGDTAMYLCATSTTDGKNEKLSFGSGTQLSVL.

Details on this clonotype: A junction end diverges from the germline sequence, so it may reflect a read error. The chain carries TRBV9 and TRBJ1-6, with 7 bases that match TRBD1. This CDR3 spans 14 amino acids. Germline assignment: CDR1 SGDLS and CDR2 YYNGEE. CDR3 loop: CASSIRDSNSPHHF. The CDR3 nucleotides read TGTGCCAGCAGCATCCGGGACAGTAATTCACCCCACCACTTT.

CDR3 sequence (DNA): TGTGCCAGCACCGTGGGCGGGGTAGATGAGCAGTTCTTC. Translating it yields CASTVGGVDEQFF. The chain links TRBV7-2 to TRBJ2-1; possibly TRBD2 for D (6 bases). Germline CDR1 reads SGHTA; CDR2 reads FQGNSA. The CDR3 is 13 residues long. Trimming removed 7 bases from V and 8 bases from J, with 15 bases in between.

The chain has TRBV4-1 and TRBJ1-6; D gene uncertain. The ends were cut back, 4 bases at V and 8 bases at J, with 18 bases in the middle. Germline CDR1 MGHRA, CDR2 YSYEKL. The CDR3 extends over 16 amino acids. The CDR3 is CASSLRTSGIDSPLHF. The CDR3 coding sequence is TGCGCCAGCAGCCTTAGGACTAGCGGGATAGATTCACCCCTCCACTTT.

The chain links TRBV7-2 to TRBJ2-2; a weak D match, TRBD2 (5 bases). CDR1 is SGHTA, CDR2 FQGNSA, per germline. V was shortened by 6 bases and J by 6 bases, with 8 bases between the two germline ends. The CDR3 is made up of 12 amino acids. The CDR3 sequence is CASSTRAGELFF. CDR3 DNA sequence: TGTGCCAGCAGTACTAGAGCCGGGGAGCTGTTTTTT. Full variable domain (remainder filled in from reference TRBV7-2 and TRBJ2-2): GAGVSQSPSNKVTEKGKDVELRCDPISGHTALYWYRQSLGQGLEFLIYFQGNSAPDKSGLPSDRFSAERTGGSVSTLTIQRTQQEDSAVYLCASSTRAGELFFGEGSRLTVL.

The CDR3 loop reads CASSLALAGDPYEQYF. CDR3 DNA sequence: TGTGCCAGCAGTTTAGCACTAGCGGGAGACCCCTACGAGCAGTACTTC. The V gene is TRBV27, the J gene TRBJ2-7, with TRBD2 matching 11 bases. Trimming removed 2 bases from V and 2 bases from J; junction bases left unmatched: 5. Germline CDR1 and CDR2: MNHEY and SMNVEV (reference sequence). This CDR3 has 16 amino acids.

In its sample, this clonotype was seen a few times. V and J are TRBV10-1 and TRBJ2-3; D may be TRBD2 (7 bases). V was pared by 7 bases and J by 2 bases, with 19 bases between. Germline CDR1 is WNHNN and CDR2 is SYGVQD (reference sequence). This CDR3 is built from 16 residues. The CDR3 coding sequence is TGCGCCAGCAATACGGGGGGCACCGAGTACACAGATACGCAGTATTTT. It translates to CASNTGGTEYTDTQYF.

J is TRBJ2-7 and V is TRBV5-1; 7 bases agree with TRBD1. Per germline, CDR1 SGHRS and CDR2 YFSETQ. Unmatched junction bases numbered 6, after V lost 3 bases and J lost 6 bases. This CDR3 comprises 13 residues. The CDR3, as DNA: TGCGCCAGCAGCTACTGGACAGGTCTCGAGCAGTACTTC. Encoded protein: CASSYWTGLEQYF.

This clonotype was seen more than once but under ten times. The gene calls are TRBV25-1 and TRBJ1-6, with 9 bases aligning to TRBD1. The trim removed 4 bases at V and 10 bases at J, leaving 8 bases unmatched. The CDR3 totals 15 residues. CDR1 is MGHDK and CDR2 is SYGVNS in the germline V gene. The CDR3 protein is CASSGLRDRESPLHF. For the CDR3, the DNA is TGTGCCAGCAGTGGATTACGGGACAGGGAATCACCCCTCCACTTT. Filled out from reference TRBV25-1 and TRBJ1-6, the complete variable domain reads EADIYQTPRYLVIGTGKKITLECSQTMGHDKMYWYQQDPGMELHLIHYSYGVNSTEKGDLSSESTVSRIRTEHFPLTLESARPSHTSQYLCASSGLRDRESPLHFGNGTRLTVT.

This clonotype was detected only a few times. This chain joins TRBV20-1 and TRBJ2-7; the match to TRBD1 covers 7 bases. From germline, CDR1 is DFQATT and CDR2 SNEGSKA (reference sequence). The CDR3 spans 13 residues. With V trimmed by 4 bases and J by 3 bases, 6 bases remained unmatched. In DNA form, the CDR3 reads TGCAGTGCTATCCAAGACAGGGTCTACGAGCAGTACTTC. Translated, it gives CSAIQDRVYEQYF.

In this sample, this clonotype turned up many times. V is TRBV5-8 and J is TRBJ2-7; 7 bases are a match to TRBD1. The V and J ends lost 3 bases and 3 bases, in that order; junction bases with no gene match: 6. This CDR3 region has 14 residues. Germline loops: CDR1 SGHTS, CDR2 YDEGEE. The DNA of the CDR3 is TGTGCCAGCAGCTCTGGGACAGAAAACTACGAGCAGTACTTC. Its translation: CASSSGTENYEQYF.

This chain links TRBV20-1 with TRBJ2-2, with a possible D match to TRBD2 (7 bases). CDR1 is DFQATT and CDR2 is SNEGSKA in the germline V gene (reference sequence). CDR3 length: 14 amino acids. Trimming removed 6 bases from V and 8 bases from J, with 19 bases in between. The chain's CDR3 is CSAPGGGGTGELFF. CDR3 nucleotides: TGCAGTGCCCCTGGGGGGGGGGGGACAGGGGAGCTGTTTTTT.

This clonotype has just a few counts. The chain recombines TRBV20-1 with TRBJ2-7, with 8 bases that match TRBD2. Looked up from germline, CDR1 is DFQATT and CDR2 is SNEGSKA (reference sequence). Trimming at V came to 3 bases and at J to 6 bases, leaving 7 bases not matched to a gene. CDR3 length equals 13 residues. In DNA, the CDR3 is TGCAGTGCTAGCGCAGCGGGAGCACGCGAGCAGTACTTC. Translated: CSASAAGAREQYF.

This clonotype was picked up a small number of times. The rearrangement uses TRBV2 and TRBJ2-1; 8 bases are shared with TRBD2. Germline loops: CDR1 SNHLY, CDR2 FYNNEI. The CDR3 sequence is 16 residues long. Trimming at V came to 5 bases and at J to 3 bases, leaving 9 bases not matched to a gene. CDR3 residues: CASSKTRAGVYNEQFF. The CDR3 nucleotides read TGTGCCAGCAGTAAGACTCGAGCGGGGGTCTACAATGAGCAGTTCTTC.

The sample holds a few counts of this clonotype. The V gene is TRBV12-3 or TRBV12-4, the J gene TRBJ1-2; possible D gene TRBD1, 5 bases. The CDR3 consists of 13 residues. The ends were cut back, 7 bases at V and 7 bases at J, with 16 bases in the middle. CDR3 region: CASKSGLRGGYTF. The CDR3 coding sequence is TGTGCCAGCAAGTCAGGGCTTCGAGGTGGCTACACCTTC.

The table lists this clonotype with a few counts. CDR3 in DNA: TGTGCCAGCAGTGAGTCGGGACAGGTTAATTCACCCCTCCACTTT. Translating it yields CASSESGQVNSPLHF. The chain couples TRBV2 to TRBJ1-6, with 8 bases lining up with TRBD1. CDR3 length: 15 residues. The germline CDR1 and CDR2 sequences are SNHLY and FYNNEI. Losses at the gene ends were 3 bases for V and 6 bases for J; bases not matched to a gene: 4.

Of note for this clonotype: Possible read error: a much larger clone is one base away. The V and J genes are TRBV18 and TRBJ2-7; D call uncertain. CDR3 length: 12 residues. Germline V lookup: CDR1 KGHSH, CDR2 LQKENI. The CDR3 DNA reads TGTGCCGGCTCGCACGGAACCTACGAGCAGTACTTC. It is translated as CAGSHGTYEQYF.

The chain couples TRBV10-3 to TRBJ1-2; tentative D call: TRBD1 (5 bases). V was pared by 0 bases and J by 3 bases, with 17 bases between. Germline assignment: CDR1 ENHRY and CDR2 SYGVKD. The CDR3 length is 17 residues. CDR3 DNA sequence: TGTGCCATCAGTGAGTCGAGGGCAGGGTACAACTACTATGGCTACACCTTC. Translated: CAISESRAGYNYYGYTF.

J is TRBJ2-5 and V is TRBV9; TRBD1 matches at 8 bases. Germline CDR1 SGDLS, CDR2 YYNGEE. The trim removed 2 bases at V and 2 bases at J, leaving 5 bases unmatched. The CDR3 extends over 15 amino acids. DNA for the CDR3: TGTGCCAGCAGCGTGCAGGGACAGGATCAAGAGACCCAGTACTTC. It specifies CASSVQGQDQETQYF.

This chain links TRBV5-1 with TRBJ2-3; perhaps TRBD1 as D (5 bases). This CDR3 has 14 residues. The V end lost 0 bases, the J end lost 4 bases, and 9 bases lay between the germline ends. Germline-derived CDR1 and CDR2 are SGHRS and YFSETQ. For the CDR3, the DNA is TGCGCCAGCAGCTTGGGACAGCCCTCAGATACGCAGTATTTT. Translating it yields CASSLGQPSDTQYF.

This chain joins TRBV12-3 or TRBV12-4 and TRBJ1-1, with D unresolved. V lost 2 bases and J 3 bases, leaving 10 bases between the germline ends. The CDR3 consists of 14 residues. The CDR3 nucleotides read TGTGCCAGCAGTTTATCGGCCGTACACACTGAAGCTTTCTTT. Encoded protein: CASSLSAVHTEAFF.

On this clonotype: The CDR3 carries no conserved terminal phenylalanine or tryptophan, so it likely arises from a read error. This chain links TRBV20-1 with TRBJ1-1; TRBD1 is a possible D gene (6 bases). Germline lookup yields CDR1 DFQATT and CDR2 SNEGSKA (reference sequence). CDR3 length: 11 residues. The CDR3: CGDNRDTEAFL. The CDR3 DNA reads TGCGGGGATAACAGGGACACTGAAGCTTTCCTT.

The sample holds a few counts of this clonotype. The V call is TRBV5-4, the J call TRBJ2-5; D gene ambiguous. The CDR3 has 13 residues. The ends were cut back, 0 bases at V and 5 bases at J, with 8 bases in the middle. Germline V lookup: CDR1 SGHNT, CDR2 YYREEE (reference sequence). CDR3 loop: CASSLGLAETQYF. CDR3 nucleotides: TGTGCCAGCAGCTTGGGTCTCGCGGAGACCCAGTACTTC.